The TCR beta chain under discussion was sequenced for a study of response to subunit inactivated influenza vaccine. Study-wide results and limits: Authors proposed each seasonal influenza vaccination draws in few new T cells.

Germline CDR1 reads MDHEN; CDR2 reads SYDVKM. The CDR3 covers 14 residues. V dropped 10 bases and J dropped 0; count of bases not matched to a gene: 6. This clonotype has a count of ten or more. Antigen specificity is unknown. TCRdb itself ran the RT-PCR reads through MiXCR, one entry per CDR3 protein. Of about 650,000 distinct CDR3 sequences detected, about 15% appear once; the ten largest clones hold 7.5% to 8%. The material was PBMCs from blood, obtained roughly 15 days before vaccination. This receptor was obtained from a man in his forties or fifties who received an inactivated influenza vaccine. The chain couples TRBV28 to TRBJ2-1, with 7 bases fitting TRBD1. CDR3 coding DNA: TGTGCCACCAGACAGGGTGTCTCCTACAATGAGCAGTTCTTC. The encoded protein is CATRQGVSYNEQFF.